This T cell receptor (beta chain) appears in the sequencing data of a study of control samples from healthy donors and cancer patients. With 3 bases clipped from V and 6 bases from J, the junction kept 5 bases outside the gene matches. CDR3 size: 15 residues. CDR1 and CDR2 (germline): SGDLS, YYNGEE. This clone was seen only a few times. The table came from immunoSEQ multiplex PCR; TCRdb's copy has only in-frame clones and leaves some out. The sample has just over 150,000 clones, about 94% seen once. V and J are TRBV9 and TRBJ2-1; 11 bases line up with TRBD2. The source material was blood. The TCR sequence derives from a woman between 35 and 50 years old in good health. The CDR3, as DNA: TGTGCCAGCAGCGGGGATAGCGGGAGGGCCAATGAGCAGTTCTTC. Its translation is CASSGDSGRANEQFF.